This T cell receptor (beta chain) was found in a study of molecular identifiers for immune sequencing clone quantification (dated by TCRdb to the late 2010s). Study-wide context: For a replicate experiment, the RNA from either approximately 20,000 or 100,000 naive CD8 T cells was divided into five aliquots, and four of those aliquots went on to sequencing. This methods study used CD8 T cells to benchmark TCR RNA copy counting and molecular-identifier clustering-based TCR repertoire sequencing (MIDCIRS).

CDR1 MNHNS and CDR2 SASEGT were looked up in the germline V gene. The CDR3, cysteine through phenylalanine, is 16 amino acids long. Just the 48-base CDR3 DNA is kept, in frame starting at base 1. V and J are truncated by 7 bases and 8 bases respectively, leaving an intervening sequence of 25 bases. The library was produced with PCR. TCRdb names NextSeq 500 as the instrument used. Preparation of bulk TCR libraries followed a previously described approach, with the TCR primers listed in Table S5. Total RNA was purified with the Qiagen AllPrep DNA/RNA kit. Before analysis, reads from multiple sequencing runs of the same library were pooled. In the paper's pipeline: Reads were retained only if the reads had an exact TCR constant sequence, and the retained reads were trimmed to 150 nt and grouped according to their 12-nt molecular barcodes. Reads within each barcode group were sub-clustered using a 15% Levenshtein threshold, and quality-weighted consensus sequences were constructed for each RNA molecule. Non-functional sequences were removed, as were lower-count sequences one edit away from another. Based on fitting two negative binomial distributions, any barcode sub-cluster with under 20% of the maximum read count was discarded. The public reads were reanalyzed by TCRdb: fastp trimming at Q25, MiXCR alignment, in-frame beta chains only. Entries that share a CDR3 protein sequence are merged under the most common genes and DNA. These V and J calls rely on TCRdb rather than the paper's analysis. This sample lists some 320,000 distinct CDR3 sequences; under 25% were detected once. In total, the top ten clones hold around 0.74% of the sample.

To note about this clonotype: The antigen it binds to is not known. A much larger clonotype is one base distant, so this may be a read error.

Libraries of naive CD8 T cells were built from around 20,000 to 990,000 sorted cells, with 10%, 30% or 50% of the purified RNA used. Naive CD8 T cells, defined as CD8+CD4-CCR7+CD45RA+, were FACS-sorted into RLT Plus buffer on a BD FACSAria II. Detection sensitivity was tested by spiking Jurkat RNA equal to approximately 9 TCR copies' worth into samples containing about 18,000-1,000,000 naive CD8 T cells. Enrichment of CD8 T cells was performed with RosetteSep CD8+ T Cell Enrichment Cocktail and Ficoll-Paque, after which ACK red cell lysis was carried out. General findings and caveats noted by the study authors: In CMV-specific effector cells, clones with more than 20 RNA copies contained over 99% of molecules, whereas in naive cells such clones contained under 1% of molecules. The naive libraries included spiked-in Jurkat TCR RNA (roughly nine copies' worth), and this Jurkat TCR RNA is not part of the donor repertoire. Spiked-in Jurkat TCR RNA equal to a single cell's worth was reported to be detectable even within 1,200,000 naive CD8 T cells. Identical TCR molecules sharing a barcode could cause highly expanded clone sizes to be underestimated. When barcode sub-clustering was left out, chimeric consensus sequences inflated TCR diversity, with chimeras reaching as high as 47%. Roughly 3 recovered TCR RNA copies per cell were obtained by modeling, versus around 10 by digital PCR, implying a capture efficiency of about 30%.

The receptor was isolated from a human donor in good health. Some libraries in this study had Jurkat cell RNA spiked in. This chain joins TRBV6-1 to TRBJ2-3, and TRBD2 may be the D gene, going by 7 matching bases. The sample was naive CD8+ T cells from blood, with Jurkat cell RNA spiked in. The cell subset or site tag for this specimen amounts to: FACS-sorted CD8+CD4-CCR7+CD45RA+ naive T cells. Here is the DNA: TGTGCCAGCACCCTCAGGGGAGGGAGCTGGGTAGCTACGCAGTATTTT. It encodes CASTLRGGSWVATQYF.